The T cell receptor (beta chain) described here comes from a study of CD8 T cells in ankylosing spondylitis. Study-level results: Some of these motif variants have turned up before, in reports on reactive arthritis synovial fluid and blood. As for the disease-linked clones, they showed a CD8+ phenotype and occurred at relatively low frequencies in peripheral blood.

Ten or more counts support this clonotype. Its target is not known. Quantitative barcoded 5'-RACE was used to prepare TCR beta libraries. TCRdb redid the calling of the 5' RACE reads with MiXCR, one entry per CDR3 protein. The sample consists of about 240,000 distinct CDR3 sequences, more than 20% of them appearing once. V was cut by 6 bases and J by 2 bases, with 9 bases left in between. This CDR3 comprises 13 residues. Sequenced material: blood, either unsorted or a sorted T cell fraction (not recorded which). The V and J genes are TRBV12-3 or TRBV12-4 and TRBJ2-3; D not certain. This clonotype was obtained from a male donor with ankylosing spondylitis or in good health (not recorded which). The CDR3 DNA reads as TGTGCCAGCAGCCGCAAGGACACAGATACGCAGTATTTT. This codes for CASSRKDTDTQYF.